This T cell receptor (beta chain) appears in the sequencing data of a study of cytomegalovirus exposure and HLA in healthy donors. The CDR3 loop spans 14 amino acids. From germline, CDR1 is SEHNR and CDR2 FQNEAQ (reference sequence). Trimming stripped 3 bases from V and 7 bases from J, with 13 bases between. As for this clone: The antigen is unknown.

Study results and limitations: Per published reports, the classifier diagnosed cytomegalovirus status with high specificity and sensitivity. CMV antigen specificity of a few CMV-associated chains was confirmed in vitro.

Use of 60 Vbeta and 13 Jbeta primers characterized the PCR. Here immunoSEQ multiplex PCR was the method, and the copy in TCRdb shows in-frame clones only, minus some. This table holds 150,000 or so clones, roughly 85% found once. The donors gave bone marrow, and they were healthy. Unrecorded immune exposures were likely, despite nominal health at sampling. The receptor was derived from a male donor in good health and CMV-seronegative. Sample: PBMCs. The chain joins TRBV7-9 to TRBJ2-1; perhaps TRBD2 as D (6 bases). Here the CDR3 reads CASSFRAGENEQFF. For the CDR3, the DNA is TGTGCCAGCAGCTTCAGAGCGGGTGAAAATGAGCAGTTCTTC.